This T cell receptor beta chain derives from a study of early T cells in non-severe SARS-CoV-2 infection (dated by TCRdb to about 2021). About the study as a whole: Because TCR sequencing was done on bulk RNA from unsorted whole blood, the alpha and beta chains could not be paired.

There are a few counts of this clonotype. Its target antigen remains unknown. Within one base of it there is no much larger clone, and no base qualities were kept. What the work shows at the level of the full study, not this receptor alone: VDJdb matching was skewed toward anti-spike CD8 responses, so virus-specific expansions were likely underestimated and private and CD4 specificities were missed.

To prepare the library, 5' RACE was applied. Sequenced on a NextSeq 500. The TCR library protocol attached unique molecular identifiers to individual cDNA molecules to correct for sequencing error and PCR bias. Sequencing covered both TCR alpha and beta chains, and within each sample the abundances of alpha and beta sequences were tightly co-correlated. The authors' analysis ran thus. Decombinator V4 was used to annotate the V gene, J gene and CDR3 of the TCR sequences. TCRs were defined as expanded if a significant change between any two time points was detected under a Poisson model with p below 0.0001. TCR abundances were normalised to the total number of TCRs sequenced per sample and were expressed as counts per million. TRAV1-2 paired with TRAJ12, TRAJ20 or TRAJ33 defined MAIT TCRs, while TRAV10 paired with TRAJ18 defined iNKT TCRs. VDJdb, accessed 1 November 2021, was searched for CMV, EBV and SARS-CoV-2 annotated TCRs, with TCRs annotated for multiple antigens excluded. TCRdb's own reprocessing of the public reads used fastp at Q25 and MiXCR and kept productive beta chains. Each entry merges the rows of one CDR3 protein and shows their most common DNA and genes. TCRdb, rather than the study authors, made the V and J calls. This sample holds around 50,000 distinct CDR3 sequences; 6.2% were observed only once. The ten biggest clones cover 3.5% to 4% of the sample.

A case-control design nested within a healthcare worker cohort in London, UK, was used, with weekly nasopharyngeal swab PCR tests and blood sampling performed. Healthcare workers were enrolled in the week of the UK lockdown, from 23 to 31 March 2020, and were followed every week for up to roughly 16 weeks. The CDR3 runs 18 amino acids, cysteine and phenylalanine included. Of all the DNA, just the CDR3 is kept, 54 bases in frame from base 1. The germline V gene sets CDR1 to SNHLY and CDR2 to FYNNEI. Trimming removed 6 bases from V and 1 base from J, leaving 21 bases between the germline ends. This clonotype was sampled from an adult who was a healthcare worker with PCR-confirmed SARS-CoV-2 infection or an uninfected control (not recorded which). This chain joins TRBV2 to TRBJ1-4; TRBD1 is a weak D gene call, 6 bases matching. Input material: whole blood. The DNA reads TGTGCCAGCAGCCCCGTTTGGCAGGGGAGGAAAACTAATGAAAAACTGTTTTTT. It specifies CASSPVWQGRKTNEKLFF.